Reported below is one T cell receptor (beta chain). Its antigen is not identified. The data originate from a study of a mutant IDH1 vaccine in newly diagnosed glioma. Looking at the study overall: Previous care, which was radiotherapy, temozolomide, or both, most often involved both.

The CDR3 has 11 amino acids. The V end lost 10 bases, the J end lost 8 bases, and 12 bases lay between the germline ends. The germline gives CDR1 MGHDK, CDR2 SYGVNS. Some clones are missing from TCRdb's copy, which holds only in-frame ones; the method was immunoSEQ multiplex PCR. The sample carries 45,000 to 65,000 clones, 65% to 90% recorded once. The time point is: week 5, during vaccination. Doses consisted of 300 ug of mutant IDH1 20-mer peptide each, paired with topical imiquimod. This chain joins TRBV25-1 and TRBJ1-5; D gene ambiguous. The source of this sequence is a young woman with glioma. Some clones in this sample may be carry-over from other donors' samples. The starting material was PBMCs, obtained from a glioma patient whose treatment included an IDH1 peptide vaccine. CDR3 sequence: CATPPGKPQHF. The CDR3 DNA reads TGTGCCACCCCCCCCGGGAAGCCCCAGCATTTT. Full variable domain (rest looked up from reference TRBV25-1 and TRBJ1-5): EADIYQTPRYLVIGTGKKITLECSQTMGHDKMYWYQQDPGMELHLIHYSYGVNSTEKGDLSSESTVSRIRTEHFPLTLESARPSHTSQYLCATPPGKPQHFGDGTRLSIL.